This T cell receptor beta chain stems from a study of blood T cell repertoires in COVID-19. Study summary: The study drew acute and convalescent COVID-19 samples from the United States, Italy and Spain. T cells, B-cell-depleted T cells, or PBMCs supplied cDNA or gDNA.

In the study's own analysis: Amplification of reference gene primers was used by the study to estimate nucleated cell counts. TCRdb's table, derived via immunoSEQ multiplex PCR, lists solely in-frame clones and lacks some. The DNA was the basis for D and trimming; V, J and clone size are from that table. Altogether some 240,000 clones are present, 84% being singletons, with the ten largest covering approximately 4.3%. Participants had their cohort set by participant-reported clinical history. Germline assignment: CDR1 MNHEY and CDR2 SMNVEV (reference sequence). The CDR3 runs 12 residues. Deletions cut 8 bases from V and 6 bases from J, with 8 bases between.

V usage is TRBV27 and J usage is TRBJ1-6; D gene ambiguous. The receptor was isolated from a young man with acute COVID-19. The specimen sequenced was PBMCs or T cells enriched from blood (not recorded which). As DNA, the CDR3 is TGTGCCAGCGGAGTGGGTAATTCACCCCTCCACTTT. This sequence encodes CASGVGNSPLHF.